Listed below are T cell receptor beta chains from one sample, sequenced in a study of T cell changes during pregnancy in multiple sclerosis. Data came from immunoSEQ multiplex PCR; TCRdb stores just in-frame clones and leaves some out. The sample records tens of thousands of clones, roughly 86% being singletons. Sequencing was performed on peripheral blood, taken in the first trimester of pregnancy. The receptors here all came from a female donor with multiple sclerosis, enrolled in a pregnancy study. The CDR3 runs from the conserved cysteine through the conserved F or W.

V gene,J gene,CDR3 protein
TRBV21-1,TRBJ2-2,CASSNRLAKGGELFF
TRBV5-8,TRBJ1-2,CASSDAMRDYGYTF
TRBV14,TRBJ1-2,CASSPSANYGYTF
TRBV18,TRBJ2-3,CASSLQDSTDTQYF
TRBV5-1,TRBJ1-4,CASSLGLGEKLFF
TRBV27,TRBJ2-1,CASSLQFRTSGRGGLNEQFF
TRBV7-9,TRBJ2-2,CASSFAGGTGELFF
TRBV27,TRBJ2-1,CASRSSGRRPSRRNEQFF
TRBV29-1,TRBJ1-2,CSVGGGTGVYGYTF
TRBV10-3,TRBJ1-2,CAIRRQGAGYGYTF
TRBV19,TRBJ2-3,CASRGLAGDTDTQYF
TRBV7-2,TRBJ1-1,CASSLEEGRAFF
TRBV9,TRBJ2-5,CASSSGLVKETQYF
TRBV5-1,TRBJ1-1,CASSWDRGNTEAFF
TRBV28,TRBJ1-1,CASSYHPGQNLDTEAFF
TRBV7-8,TRBJ1-2,CASSPGDYGYTF
TRBV5-1,TRBJ1-2,CASSRAGSLKADYGYTF
TRBV30,TRBJ1-2,CAWFIGYGYTF
TRBV5-6,TRBJ2-7,CASSLENQVYEQYF
TRBV29-1,TRBJ1-1,CSGGQGFGTEAFF
TRBV5-4,TRBJ1-1,CASSLAGRDAFF
TRBV2,TRBJ2-2,CASSLLLTGELFF
TRBV4-2,TRBJ2-1,CASSQARGGYNEQFF
TRBV9,TRBJ1-2,CASSPWDRGLIPPLYGYTF
TRBV30,TRBJ2-3,CAWRRAGGTDTQYF
TRBV5-1,TRBJ2-3,CASSLLSGSGEDTQYF
TRBV5-5,TRBJ2-7,CASSLAPDTSYEQYF
TRBV27,TRBJ2-7,CASMGGLYEQYF
TRBV19,TRBJ2-7,CASSLRTRDSYEQYF
TRBV14,TRBJ2-7,CASSQGQGASYEQYF
TRBV11-3,TRBJ2-7,CASSLDRVHEQYF
TRBV9,TRBJ2-2,CASSATGGATGELFF
TRBV29-1,TRBJ1-2,CSATRADGYTF
TRBV5-5,TRBJ2-3,CASSFDYGAQYF
TRBV30,TRBJ2-7,CAWTGIGSYEQYF
TRBV5-6,TRBJ2-5,CASSLAGGYQETQYF
TRBV7-2,TRBJ2-5,CASSISRTGGVETQYF
TRBV29-1,TRBJ2-1,CSVVSPHYEQFF
TRBV30,TRBJ2-3,CAWSDPTLAVRSDTQYF
TRBV11-2,TRBJ2-2,CASSLVGSGGVNTGELFF
TRBV18,TRBJ2-7,CASSPRVQGSSYEQYF
TRBV5-8,TRBJ1-5,CASSFPGRQPQHF
TRBV15,TRBJ1-4,CATSRGGTGTDEKLFF
TRBV6-4,TRBJ2-1,CASSDSYYNEQFF
TRBV27,TRBJ2-7,CASSLKGLAENYEQYF
TRBV16,TRBJ2-2,CASSQSGGKNTGELFF
TRBV6-4,TRBJ2-3,CASRDRADTQYF
TRBV19,TRBJ2-1,CARGRWGGLADLVLYEQFF
TRBV28,TRBJ1-5,CASSPGQGADQPQHF
TRBV9,TRBJ1-1,CASSSKAGPGTEAFF
TRBV30,TRBJ1-2,CAWIPRGRVGDYGYTF
TRBV7-2,TRBJ2-3,CASSLRDYRSTDTQYF
TRBV6-1,TRBJ1-2,CASGETGMSDYGYTF
TRBV30,TRBJ1-4,CAWSSTGGREKLFF
TRBV11-3,TRBJ2-5,CASSLGGREARETQYF
TRBV27,TRBJ1-5,CASSFSNQPQHF
TRBV6-5,TRBJ1-4,CASTRTGAGNEKLFF
TRBV28,TRBJ2-1,CATAYNEQFF
TRBV2,TRBJ1-1,CASSPQPNTEAFF
TRBV28,TRBJ2-7,CASARTGPRSGRYEQYF